The 10 T cell receptor beta chains below were found in one sample sequenced in a study of T-cell reconstitution after alpha-beta-depleted transplantation in children. Unique molecular identifiers were built into the TCRbeta library. TCRdb analysed the PCR reads with MiXCR anew, one entry per CDR3 protein. This table has around 530,000 distinct CDR3 sequences, approximately 29% appearing once. The sample here was PBMCs from the stem cell graft donor, taken from the stem cell graft. The receptors shown here come from a human donor who donated a stem cell graft to a child with aplastic anemia.

The rearrangement links TRBV6-1 to TRBJ1-2; TRBD1 matches 7 bases. Germline loops: CDR1 MNHNS, CDR2 SASEGT. This CDR3 has 18 amino acids. The V gene end was trimmed by 7 bases and the J gene end by 2 bases; junction bases not matched to a gene: 19. CDR3 region: CASTNRGATGQGNYGYTF. CDR3 in DNA: TGTGCCAGCACCAACCGGGGTGCGACAGGGCAGGGAAACTATGGCTACACCTTC.

The V call is TRBV5-1, the J call TRBJ2-6; no clear D gene. The length of the CDR3 is 15 residues. CDR1 and CDR2 (germline): SGHRS, YFSETQ. Trimming left V 2 bases short and J 0 bases short, with 6 bases between. Here the CDR3 reads CASSFPSSGANVLTF. For the CDR3, the DNA is TGCGCCAGCAGCTTCCCGAGCTCTGGGGCCAACGTCCTGACTTTC.

The chain has TRBV4-3 and TRBJ1-3; D call uncertain. In germline, CDR1 is LGHNA, CDR2 YSLEER. CDR3 length equals 15 residues. V lost 4 bases, J lost 4 bases, and 14 bases lay in between. Here the CDR3 DNA reads TGCGCCAGCAGCCGAGGCAGTACCCAAGGAAACACCATATATTTT. This gives the protein CASSRGSTQGNTIYF.

CDR3 region: CSARGQNNSPLHF. The DNA of the CDR3 is TGCAGTGCTAGAGGACAGAATAATTCACCCCTCCACTTT. This chain joins TRBV20-1 and TRBJ1-6, with D perhaps TRBD1 (5 bases). The V and J ends lost 1 base and 5 bases respectively, with 6 bases between them. Germline lookup yields CDR1 DFQATT and CDR2 SNEGSKA (reference sequence). The CDR3 has 13 amino acids.

J is TRBJ2-7 and V is TRBV20-1; 8 bases are a match to TRBD2. Germline V gives CDR1 DFQATT, CDR2 SNEGSKA (reference sequence). V trimming: 2 bases; J trimming: 3 bases; junction bases outside the gene matches: 6. This CDR3 has 14 residues. The CDR3 DNA follows: TGCAGTGCTAGATCCGAGCGGGGGAGCTACGAGCAGTACTTC. It specifies CSARSERGSYEQYF.

This clonotype was counted a few times. The chain joins TRBV20-1 to TRBJ2-1; D remains unclear. Germline values: CDR1 DFQATT, CDR2 SNEGSKA (reference sequence). The V and J ends lost 6 bases and 5 bases respectively, with 17 bases between them. This CDR3 is 14 amino acids long. The CDR3 protein is CSATDGTNHNEQFF. DNA of the CDR3: TGCAGTGCGACCGACGGAACGAATCACAATGAGCAGTTCTTC.

This clonotype turned up a few times. The chain combines TRBV12-3 or TRBV12-4 with TRBJ2-5; 8 bases agree with TRBD1. The CDR3 loop spans 14 amino acids. The V segment lost 2 bases and the J segment 5 bases; nucleotides outside the gene matches: 4. The DNA for the CDR3 is TGTGCCAGCAGTTTATGGGACAGGTCGGAGACCCAGTACTTC. Translation gives CASSLWDRSETQYF.

The sample holds a few counts of this clonotype. The rearrangement uses TRBV30 and TRBJ2-2, with D unclear. Trimming left V 0 bases short and J 6 bases short, with 11 bases between. This CDR3 spans 14 amino acids. Germline CDR1 and CDR2: GTSNPN and SVGIG (reference sequence). In DNA form, the CDR3 reads TGTGCCTGGAGTGTTACCATGGTCGCCGGGGAGCTGTTTTTT. Translating gives CAWSVTMVAGELFF.

This chain joins TRBV30 and TRBJ2-7; 10 nucleotides match TRBD2. The CDR3 consists of 13 residues. After removal of 5 bases from V and 6 bases from J, the junction contained 7 bases not matched to a gene. In germline, CDR1 is GTSNPN, CDR2 SVGIG (reference sequence). CDR3 in DNA: TGTGCCTGGCTATCTAGCGGGAGAAGCGAGCAGTACTTC. Its protein is CAWLSSGRSEQYF.

The chain has TRBV4-1 and TRBJ2-2, with D perhaps matching TRBD2 (5 bases). Per the germline V gene, CDR1 is MGHRA and CDR2 is YSYEKL. V gave up 2 bases and J gave up 2 bases, with 9 bases separating them. This CDR3 has 15 amino acids. CDR3 loop: CASSQPGSNTGELFF. As DNA, the CDR3 is TGCGCCAGCAGCCAACCGGGGTCCAACACCGGGGAGCTGTTTTTT.